The table lists the clone carrying this T cell receptor (beta chain) with many counts. Active ophthalmopathy (CAS at least 3, NOSPECS at least 4), lasting under 3 months. This entry belongs to a study of Graves' ophthalmopathy and Graves' hyperthyroidism. Per the germline V gene, CDR1 is SGHVS and CDR2 is FNYEAQ. The CDR3 runs 13 residues. V was trimmed by 1 base and J by 0 bases, leaving 3 bases between them. For repertoire sequencing, the TCR beta CDR3 regions were amplified from RNA transcripts. The workflow started with a first-round RT-PCR run with HTBI primers and then moved on to a second-round multiplex PCR. TCRdb reanalysed the multiplex PCR reads using MiXCR and keeps one entry per CDR3 protein. Of 200,000 to 300,000 distinct CDR3 sequences in the sample, about 47% were seen once.

The TCR originated in an adult man with Graves' ophthalmopathy. The chain uses TRBV7-6 and TRBJ1-1; D gene unclear. Sequencing was done on a sample of peripheral blood. CDR3 DNA: TGTGCCAGCAGCTTAGGGATGAACACTGAAGCTTTCTTT. The encoded protein is CASSLGMNTEAFF.